This TCR beta chain was retrieved from a study of cytomegalovirus exposure and HLA in healthy donors. CDR3 length: 15 amino acids. Germline assignment: CDR1 MRHNA and CDR2 SNTAGT. V shed 4 bases and J 2 bases; nucleotides not matched to a gene: 7. TCRdb keeps only in-frame clones here, not all; method: immunoSEQ multiplex PCR. The data show approximately 88,000 clones, with 84% seen just once and roughly 12% held by the top ten. Study-wide findings and caveats: There were 164 TCR beta chains listed as cytomegalovirus-associated. In vitro assays verified that three CMV-associated chains recognized CMV antigens specifically.

This clone was detected only a few times. Its antigen remains unidentified. The donors were part of the roughly 130-subject validation cohort, which stood apart from the roughly 670-subject first cohort. This receptor was identified in a woman between 18 and 29 years old in good health and CMV-seropositive. Sequenced input: PBMCs. The rearrangement links TRBV6-4 to TRBJ2-5, with 7 positions matching TRBD2. In DNA form, the CDR3 reads TGTGCCAGCAGTGCCCGGGGCGGGGGTCAAGAGACCCAGTACTTC. It specifies CASSARGGGQETQYF.